The 27 T cell receptor beta chains below come from one sample, sequenced in a study of CD8 T cells in Susac syndrome. Reverse transcription used about 0.5 to 1 ug RNA and random hexamers. MiXCR, run by TCRdb on the immunoSEQ multiplex PCR reads, gives a single entry per CDR3 protein. The sample comprises more than 80,000 distinct CDR3 sequences, approximately 95% of which are singletons, and over 0.4% rests with the top ten. Sequenced: CD8+ T cells from PBMCs. The receptors stem from a human donor with Susac syndrome.

This sequence joins TRBV27 and TRBJ2-1; TRBD2 is a possible D gene (6 bases). CDR3 length equals 12 residues. The germline V gene has CDR1 MNHEY and CDR2 SMNVEV (reference sequence). CDR3 bases: TGTGCGAGTTGCAGCGGGTGGGATGAGCAGTTCTTC. Residues: CASCSGWDEQFF.

The V and J genes are TRBV9 and TRBJ1-2, with D hard to call. Germline CDR1 is SGDLS and CDR2 is YYNGEE. The CDR3 is 14 residues long. The V and J ends lost 3 bases and 8 bases respectively, with 17 bases between them. CDR3 sequence reads: CASSARKEVDGYTF. As DNA, the CDR3 is TGTGCCAGCAGCGCCCGAAAGGAGGTAGACGGCTACACCTTC.

This clonotype was seen more than once but under ten times. The chain couples TRBV4-2 to TRBJ1-1; D gene uncertain. The CDR3 loop spans 12 amino acids. Trimming took 4 bases from V and 5 from J, leaving 8 bases between them. Germline CDR1 LGHNA, CDR2 YNFKEQ. CDR3 DNA: TGTGCCAGCAGCCGTGCGGGGACTGAAGCTTTCTTT. This gives the protein CASSRAGTEAFF.

The rearrangement links TRBV9 to TRBJ2-3, with D tentatively TRBD2 (5 bases). Germline values: CDR1 SGDLS, CDR2 YYNGEE. Trimming stripped 0 bases from V and 2 bases from J, with 7 bases between. The CDR3 has 14 residues. CDR3 nucleotides: TGTGCCAGCAGCGTAGCGGGGTCCACAGATACGCAGTATTTT. It translates to CASSVAGSTDTQYF.

CDR3: CASSGLGRMISTDTQYF. CDR3 sequence (DNA): TGTGCCAGCAGTGGGTTAGGGCGGATGATTAGCACAGATACGCAGTATTTT. The chain couples TRBV27 to TRBJ2-3; D not resolved. CDR3 length: 17 residues. The V end was cut by 5 bases, the J end by 0 bases, with 18 bases between. The V gene's germline CDR1 is MNHEY and CDR2 SMNVEV (reference sequence).

This sequence joins TRBV28 and TRBJ2-7; D is unresolved. CDR1 is MDHEN and CDR2 is SYDVKM in the germline V gene. The CDR3 runs 12 residues. Trimming left V 3 bases short and J 6 bases short, with 9 bases between. CDR3 nucleotides: TGTGCCAGCAGTTTCATTAGGACCGAGCAGTACTTC. Translation gives CASSFIRTEQYF.

This clonotype came up once. The V call is TRBV20-1, the J call TRBJ2-1, with D possibly being TRBD2 (6 bases). V dropped 3 bases and J dropped 8 bases, with 14 bases sitting between them. Germline CDR1 is DFQATT and CDR2 is SNEGSKA (reference sequence). This CDR3 is 13 amino acids long. The DNA for the CDR3 is TGCAGTGCTAGCCCCTCGGGGGACCATGAGCAGTTCTTC. This translates into CSASPSGDHEQFF.

V gene TRBV18 combines with J gene TRBJ2-5, with 10 bases matching TRBD2. The ends lost 3 bases at V and 1 base at J; junction bases unmatched: 5. The CDR3 has 16 amino acids. Germline V lookup: CDR1 KGHSH, CDR2 LQKENI. The CDR3 nucleotides are TGTGCCAGCTCACCGACTAGCGGGTACTCCCAAGAGACCCAGTACTTC. Residues: CASSPTSGYSQETQYF.

V is TRBV12-3 or TRBV12-4 and J is TRBJ2-2; 8 positions match TRBD2. The CDR3 extends over 14 amino acids. V trimming: 3 bases; J trimming: 6 bases; junction bases outside the gene matches: 3. CDR3 coding DNA: TGTGCCAGCAGTTTTGCGGGGGGCCCCGGGGAGCTGTTTTTT. As protein: CASSFAGGPGELFF.

This chain links TRBV5-6 with TRBJ1-2, with TRBD1 matching over 8 bases. CDR1 is SGHDT and CDR2 is YYEEEE in the germline V gene. V lost 0 bases, J lost 5 bases, and 3 bases stayed unmatched. The CDR3 has 14 residues. Here the CDR3 DNA reads TGTGCCAGCAGCTTGGGAACAGGGGGTTATGGCTACACCTTC. Translated, it gives CASSLGTGGYGYTF.

V is TRBV20-1 and J is TRBJ1-1; D is unresolved. V shed 5 bases and J shed 0 bases, with 4 bases lying between them. The CDR3 extends over 11 amino acids. Germline V lookup: CDR1 DFQATT, CDR2 SNEGSKA (reference sequence). The CDR3 DNA follows: TGCAGTGCTGGGCTGAACACTGAAGCTTTCTTT. As protein: CSAGLNTEAFF.

The chain employs TRBV5-1 and TRBJ2-5, with D perhaps TRBD2 (5 bases). The CDR3 runs 13 residues. Germline CDR1 and CDR2: SGHRS and YFSETQ. V gave up 4 bases and J gave up 3 bases, with 10 bases separating them. The CDR3 bases are TGCGCCAGCAGCAGAGGACTTAAAGAGACCCAGTACTTC. Translation gives CASSRGLKETQYF.

The gene calls are TRBV9 and TRBJ1-5; D call uncertain. This CDR3 has 12 residues. Per germline, CDR1 SGDLS and CDR2 YYNGEE. CDR3 in DNA: TGTTATAGGTTGGAGGGCAATCAGCCCCAGCATTTT. It encodes CYRLEGNQPQHF.

V gene TRBV27 combines with J gene TRBJ2-5, with TRBD1 matching 12 bases. The CDR3 sequence is 13 residues long. CDR1 MNHEY and CDR2 SMNVEV come from the germline V gene (reference sequence). Trimming cost V 6 bases and J 5 bases; bases outside gene matches: 1. CDR3 nucleotides: TGTGCCAGCAGGGGACAGGGGGCCGAGACCCAGTACTTC. Translating it yields CASRGQGAETQYF.

The DNA for the CDR3 is TGTGCCAGCAGCGTCTCCTCGCCCCAGACTAGCGGGGTTAGGGATACGCAGTATTTT. Translated, it gives CASSVSSPQTSGVRDTQYF. The chain carries TRBV11-2 and TRBJ2-3, with 11 bases aligning to TRBD2. With V trimmed by 5 bases and J by 6 bases, 19 bases remained unmatched. Germline assignment: CDR1 SGHAT and CDR2 FQNNGV. The CDR3 totals 19 residues.

This clonotype has only a few counts. The chain uses TRBV27 and TRBJ1-1; the D is unclear. The CDR3 is 13 amino acids. V was clipped by 2 bases and J by 2 bases, with 6 bases between them. The germline V gene encodes CDR1 MNHEY and CDR2 SMNVEV (reference sequence). CDR3: CASSLVRNTEAFF. In DNA form, the CDR3 reads TGTGCCAGCAGTTTAGTTCGCAACACTGAAGCTTTCTTT.

The chain joins TRBV15 to TRBJ1-1, with TRBD1 as a possible D gene (5 bases). Germline V lookup: CDR1 LNHNV, CDR2 YYDKDF (reference sequence). The CDR3 is made up of 14 amino acids. Trimming shortened V by 5 bases and J by 3 bases, and 13 bases separated the two germline ends. The CDR3 spells CATSFHGRDTEAFF. CDR3 coding DNA: TGTGCCACCAGCTTTCATGGCAGGGACACTGAAGCTTTCTTT.

CDR3 sequence: CASSQNTGDGYTF. The CDR3 DNA reads TGTGCCAGCAGCCAAAACACCGGCGACGGCTACACCTTC. The chain has TRBV14 and TRBJ1-2; D is uncertain. The CDR3 is 13 residues long. The V gene lost 2 bases and the J gene lost 8 bases, with 12 bases spanning the gap. Looked up from germline, CDR1 is SGHDN and CDR2 is FVKESK.

This clonotype was seen only once. The rearrangement links TRBV11-2 to TRBJ2-5, with 9 bases identical to TRBD2. This CDR3 region has 16 residues. Germline V CDR1 and CDR2: SGHAT, FQNNGV. Losses at the gene ends were 0 bases for V and 5 bases for J; bases not matched to a gene: 7. CDR3 in amino acids: CASSLDPYAGGETQYF. The CDR3 DNA follows: TGTGCCAGCAGCTTAGATCCGTATGCGGGAGGGGAGACCCAGTACTTC.

V and J are TRBV7-9 and TRBJ1-2; D is unresolved. Trimming pared 2 bases from V and 2 bases from J, leaving 6 bases between. CDR1 and CDR2 from the germline V gene are SEHNR and FQNEAQ (reference sequence). This CDR3 is built from 13 residues. The CDR3 DNA sequence: TGTGCCAGCAGCTTAACAGAAAACTATGGCTACACCTTC. This codes for CASSLTENYGYTF.

The chain is built from TRBV13 and TRBJ2-3, with 14 positions matching TRBD2. CDR1 and CDR2 from the germline V gene are PRHDT and FYEKMQ (reference sequence). This CDR3 contains 17 residues. J gave up 2 bases and V 4 bases, and 5 bases lay outside the gene matches. The CDR3 here is CASSSKTSGGATDTQYF. CDR3 DNA: TGTGCCAGCAGCTCCAAGACTAGCGGGGGGGCCACAGATACGCAGTATTTT.

The J gene is TRBJ2-5, the V gene TRBV6-5, with unresolved D. V lost 4 bases to trimming and J lost 4 bases, with 19 bases between them. The germline CDR1 and CDR2 sequences are MNHEY and SVGAGI. The CDR3 runs to 16 residues. The CDR3 loop is CASSSTTGPKGETQYF. As DNA, the CDR3 is TGTGCCAGCAGTTCCACTACCGGGCCCAAGGGAGAGACCCAGTACTTC.

The chain employs TRBV9 and TRBJ2-3; D is ambiguous. The CDR3 extends over 15 amino acids. The germline gives CDR1 SGDLS, CDR2 YYNGEE. V lost 0 bases, J lost 6 bases, and 14 bases lay in between. CDR3 DNA: TGTGCCAGCAGCGTAGGGGAACTGGGAAGGGATACGCAGTATTTT. It yields the protein CASSVGELGRDTQYF.

The chain employs TRBV4-1 and TRBJ1-1; no reliable D call. The V and J ends lost 4 bases and 0 bases respectively, with 6 bases between them. Germline V gene lookup returns CDR1 MGHRA and CDR2 YSYEKL. This CDR3 has 13 amino acids. CDR3 DNA: TGCGCCAGCAGCCGGAGTGTGAACACTGAAGCTTTCTTT. It specifies CASSRSVNTEAFF.

The table lists this clonotype with a count of one. The rearrangement uses TRBV7-6 and TRBJ2-2, with D unresolved. Germline V gene lookup returns CDR1 SGHVS and CDR2 FNYEAQ. Trimming removed 5 bases from V and 6 bases from J, with 19 bases in between. The CDR3 loop spans 16 amino acids. The DNA for the CDR3 is TGTGCCAGCAGCCCCTCGAAGGGCGTAATCTCCGGGGAGCTGTTTTTT. It encodes CASSPSKGVISGELFF.

The chain recombines TRBV9 with TRBJ2-7; the match to TRBD1 covers 7 bases. CDR1 and CDR2 (germline): SGDLS, YYNGEE. V was pared by 3 bases and J by 12 bases, with 6 bases of the junction left unmatched. This CDR3 spans 11 amino acids. CDR3 in amino acids: CASSDRGIVYF. The CDR3 nucleotides read TGTGCCAGCAGCGACAGGGGAATAGTGTACTTC.

The chain employs TRBV5-1 and TRBJ1-4, with D perhaps matching TRBD1 (5 bases). The CDR3 spans 13 residues. Trimming removed 4 bases from V and 7 bases from J, with 11 bases in between. In germline, CDR1 is SGHRS, CDR2 YFSETQ. This chain's CDR3 is CASSRLGGEKLFF. CDR3 nucleotides: TGCGCCAGCAGCAGGCTTGGGGGTGAAAAACTGTTTTTT.